Sequencing of this T cell receptor beta chain was carried out in a study of shared T cell receptors in the human thymus. Germline lookup yields CDR1 MDHEN and CDR2 SYDVKM. This CDR3 spans 13 amino acids. V lost 2 bases to trimming and J lost 7 bases, with 10 bases between them. Repertoires were generated with immunoSEQ multiplex PCR, while TCRdb's copy carries only in-frame clones and drops some. The data show 700,000 to 750,000 clones, 70% to 90% seen once. These same records also appear under a second study, on human thymus T cells. From that second work: During corrective heart surgery, resections were taken, and the thymus tissue came from them.

The material sequenced was thymocytes. The chain has TRBV28 and TRBJ2-3; perhaps TRBD2 as D (6 bases). The clonotype comes from a girl under three years old with a congenital heart defect. This CDR3 is CASSLGGYHTQYF. The CDR3 nucleotides are TGTGCCAGCAGTTTAGGAGGGTACCATACGCAGTATTTT.